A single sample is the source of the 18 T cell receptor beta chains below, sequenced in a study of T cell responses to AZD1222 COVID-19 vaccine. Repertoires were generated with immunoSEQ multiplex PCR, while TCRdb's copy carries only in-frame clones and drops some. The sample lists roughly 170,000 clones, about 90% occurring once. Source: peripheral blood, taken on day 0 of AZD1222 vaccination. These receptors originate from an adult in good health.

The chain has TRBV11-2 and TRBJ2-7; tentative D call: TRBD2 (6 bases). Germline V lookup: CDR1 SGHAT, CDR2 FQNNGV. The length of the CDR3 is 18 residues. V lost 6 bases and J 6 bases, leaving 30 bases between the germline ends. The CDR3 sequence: CASSLNARRDSTPSEQYF. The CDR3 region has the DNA TGTGCCAGCAGTCTTAACGCCCGCAGGGACTCAACCCCCTCCGAGCAGTACTTC.

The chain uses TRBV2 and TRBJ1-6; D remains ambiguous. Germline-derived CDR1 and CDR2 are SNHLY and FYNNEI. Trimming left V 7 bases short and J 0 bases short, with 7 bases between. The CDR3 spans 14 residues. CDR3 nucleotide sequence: TGTGCCAGCAAGAGCTACTCCTATAATTCACCCCTCCACTTT. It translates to CASKSYSYNSPLHF.

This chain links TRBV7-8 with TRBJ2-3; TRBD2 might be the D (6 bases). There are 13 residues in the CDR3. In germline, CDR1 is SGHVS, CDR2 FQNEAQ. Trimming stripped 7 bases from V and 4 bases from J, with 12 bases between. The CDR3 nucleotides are TGTGCCAGCACGTCTAGCGTCCCAGATACGCAGTATTTT. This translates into CASTSSVPDTQYF.

The CDR3 spells CASSLLAGRDTGELFF. The CDR3 bases are TGTGCCAGCAGTTTATTGGCAGGAAGAGACACCGGGGAGCTGTTTTTT. The chain uses TRBV27 and TRBJ2-2; D is uncertain. The germline V gene encodes CDR1 MNHEY and CDR2 SMNVEV (reference sequence). V was shortened by 1 base and J by 3 bases, with 12 bases between the two germline ends. The length of the CDR3 is 16 residues.

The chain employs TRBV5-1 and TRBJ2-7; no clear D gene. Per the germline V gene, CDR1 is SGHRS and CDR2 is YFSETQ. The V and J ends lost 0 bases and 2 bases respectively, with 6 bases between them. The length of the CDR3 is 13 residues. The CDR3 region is CASSLDGAYEQYF. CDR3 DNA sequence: TGCGCCAGCAGCTTGGATGGGGCCTACGAGCAGTACTTC.

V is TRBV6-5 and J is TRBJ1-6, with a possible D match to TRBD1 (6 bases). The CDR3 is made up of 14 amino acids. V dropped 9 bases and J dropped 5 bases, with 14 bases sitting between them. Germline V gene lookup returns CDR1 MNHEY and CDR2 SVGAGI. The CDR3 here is CASLDSFHNSPLHF. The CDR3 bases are TGTGCCAGTCTGGACAGTTTTCATAATTCACCCCTCCACTTT.

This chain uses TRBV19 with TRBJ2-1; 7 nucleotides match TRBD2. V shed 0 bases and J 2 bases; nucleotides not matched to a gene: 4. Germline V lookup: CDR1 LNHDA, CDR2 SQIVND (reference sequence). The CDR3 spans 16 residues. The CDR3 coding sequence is TGTGCCAGTAGTATAGATGGGGGGGTGGCCTACAATGAGCAGTTCTTC. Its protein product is CASSIDGGVAYNEQFF. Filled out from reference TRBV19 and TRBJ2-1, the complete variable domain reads DGGITQSPKYLFRKEGQNVTLSCEQNLNHDAMYWYRQDPGQGLRLIYYSQIVNDFQKGDIAEGYSVSREKKESFPLTVTSAQKNPTAFYLCASSIDGGVAYNEQFFGPGTRLTVL.

CDR3 sequence (DNA): TGTGCCAGCAGTTCGGGACAGAGACCCGGGGAGCTGTTTTTT. Encoded protein: CASSSGQRPGELFF. V usage is TRBV6-2 or TRBV6-3 and J usage is TRBJ2-2; 7 bases line up with TRBD1. The CDR3 is 14 amino acids. The germline V gene has CDR1 MNHEY and CDR2 SVGEGT. With 4 bases clipped from V and 6 bases from J, the junction kept 5 bases outside the gene matches.

CDR3 coding DNA: TGTGCCAGCAGTCTCGGACAGGTAGCCACCTACGAGCAGTACTTC. It translates to CASSLGQVATYEQYF. The V call is TRBV28, the J call TRBJ2-7; 7 positions agree with TRBD1. This CDR3 region has 15 residues. Germline V gives CDR1 MDHEN, CDR2 SYDVKM. V was pared by 5 bases and J by 2 bases, with 9 bases of the junction left unmatched.

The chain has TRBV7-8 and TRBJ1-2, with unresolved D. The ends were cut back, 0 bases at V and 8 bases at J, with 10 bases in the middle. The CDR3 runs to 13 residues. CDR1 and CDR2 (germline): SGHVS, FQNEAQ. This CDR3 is CASSLAPSRGYTF. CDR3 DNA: TGTGCCAGCAGCTTAGCCCCGAGTCGGGGCTACACCTTC. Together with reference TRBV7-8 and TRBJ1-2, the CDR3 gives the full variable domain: GAGVSQSPRYKVAKRGQDVALRCDPISGHVSLFWYQQALGQGPEFLTYFQNEAQLDKSGLPSDRFFAERPEGSVSTLKIQRTQQEDSAVYLCASSLAPSRGYTFGSGTRLTVV.

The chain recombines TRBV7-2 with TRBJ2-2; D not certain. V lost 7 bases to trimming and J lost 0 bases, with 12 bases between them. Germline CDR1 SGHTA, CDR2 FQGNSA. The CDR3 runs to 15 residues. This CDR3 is CASIAYVPNTGELFF. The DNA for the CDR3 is TGTGCCAGCATCGCCTACGTCCCGAACACCGGGGAGCTGTTTTTT.

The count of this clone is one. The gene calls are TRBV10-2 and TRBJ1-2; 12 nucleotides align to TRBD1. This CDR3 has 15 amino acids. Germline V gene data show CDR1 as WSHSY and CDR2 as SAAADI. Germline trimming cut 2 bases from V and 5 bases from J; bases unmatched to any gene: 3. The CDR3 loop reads CASSEGTGGFYGYTF. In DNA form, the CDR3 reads TGCGCCAGCAGTGAGGGGACAGGGGGCTTTTATGGCTACACCTTC.

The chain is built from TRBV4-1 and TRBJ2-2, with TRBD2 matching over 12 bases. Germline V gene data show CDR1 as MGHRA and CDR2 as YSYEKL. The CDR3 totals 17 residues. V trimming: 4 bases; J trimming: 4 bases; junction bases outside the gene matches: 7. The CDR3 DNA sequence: TGCGCCAGCAGCCCCGGACTAGCGGGATCTCTCACCGGGGAGCTGTTTTTT. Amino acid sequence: CASSPGLAGSLTGELFF.

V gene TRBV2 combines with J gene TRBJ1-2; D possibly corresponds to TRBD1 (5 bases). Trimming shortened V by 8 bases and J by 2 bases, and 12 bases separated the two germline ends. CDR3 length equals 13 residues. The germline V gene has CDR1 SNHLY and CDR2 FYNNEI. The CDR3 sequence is CASSDSRNYGYTF. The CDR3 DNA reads TGTGCCAGCTCTGACAGCCGAAACTATGGCTACACCTTC.

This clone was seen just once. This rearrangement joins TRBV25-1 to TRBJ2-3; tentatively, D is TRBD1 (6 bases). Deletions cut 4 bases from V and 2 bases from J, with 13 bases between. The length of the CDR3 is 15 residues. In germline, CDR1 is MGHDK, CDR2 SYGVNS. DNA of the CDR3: TGTGCCAGCAGTGCTGACAGGACCTACACAGATACGCAGTATTTT. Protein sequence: CASSADRTYTDTQYF.

In nucleotides, the CDR3 is TGTGCCAGTAGTACCCCCCCTAACTGGGGTGGAGCGAAAGATACGCAGTATTTT. As protein: CASSTPPNWGGAKDTQYF. The chain uses TRBV19 and TRBJ2-3, with D uncertain. The CDR3 has 18 amino acids. The germline CDR1 and CDR2 sequences are LNHDA and SQIVND (reference sequence). The V end was cut by 4 bases, the J end by 5 bases, with 25 bases between.

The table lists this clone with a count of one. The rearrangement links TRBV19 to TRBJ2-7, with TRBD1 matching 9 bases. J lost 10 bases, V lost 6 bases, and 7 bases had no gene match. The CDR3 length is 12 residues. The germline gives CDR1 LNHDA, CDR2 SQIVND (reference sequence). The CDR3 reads CASRHPGQGQYF. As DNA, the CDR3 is TGTGCCAGTAGACACCCGGGACAGGGCCAGTACTTC.

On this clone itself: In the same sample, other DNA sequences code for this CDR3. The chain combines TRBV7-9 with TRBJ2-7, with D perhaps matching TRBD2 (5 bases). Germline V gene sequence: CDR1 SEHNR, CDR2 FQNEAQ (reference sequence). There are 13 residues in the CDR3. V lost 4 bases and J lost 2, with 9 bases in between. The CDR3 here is CASSSGRAYEQYF. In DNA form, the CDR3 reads TGTGCCAGCAGCTCCGGGCGGGCCTACGAGCAGTACTTC.